The present T cell receptor (beta chain) was sequenced within a study of blood T cell repertoires in COVID-19. At the level of the study: Specimens from acute and convalescent COVID-19 originated in the United States, Italy and Spain.

V shed 3 bases, J shed 5 bases, and the junction held 7 bases outside the gene matches. From germline, CDR1 is KGHSH and CDR2 LQKENI. The CDR3 runs 15 residues. Residents of approximately 25 US areas, aged roughly 18 to 89 years, made up the participants. TCRdb's table, derived via immunoSEQ multiplex PCR, lists solely in-frame clones and lacks some. Of approximately 320,000 clones listed, 80% to 90% are singletons. This chain links TRBV18 with TRBJ2-7; 10 nucleotides match TRBD2. The sequence derives from a woman aged 18-29 years who had recovered from COVID-19. Material for sequencing was PBMCs or T cells enriched from blood (not recorded which). The CDR3 DNA sequence: TGTGCCAGCTCACCCACCAGCGGGAGGGTAGACGAGCAGTACTTC. Its translation: CASSPTSGRVDEQYF.